The present T cell receptor (beta chain) was sequenced within a study of CD8 T cells in Susac syndrome. CDR3 length: 13 residues. The V gene lost 2 bases and the J gene lost 2 bases, with 5 bases spanning the gap. Per germline, CDR1 MRHNA and CDR2 SNTAGT. With random hexamers, reverse transcription was performed on roughly 0.5 to 1 ug of RNA. TCRdb passed the immunoSEQ multiplex PCR reads through MiXCR, listing each CDR3 protein once. Among 100,000 to 150,000 distinct CDR3 sequences listed, around 94% were seen once. This clonotype was obtained from a human donor with Susac syndrome. Sequences were obtained from CD8+ T cells from PBMCs. The rearrangement uses TRBV6-4 and TRBJ2-3; D not certain. The CDR3 here is CASSDGYTDTQYF. The CDR3 nucleotides are TGTGCCAGCAGTGACGGCTACACAGATACGCAGTATTTT.